This T cell receptor (beta chain) was documented in a study of T cell clonotyping in hematopoietic cell transplantation. The data were produced by immunoSEQ multiplex PCR, yet TCRdb's version contains in-frame clones alone and is incomplete. The table lists 35,000 to 45,000 clones, about 95% of them singletons, with less than 1% in the top ten. The germline gives CDR1 SGHTA, CDR2 FQGTGA. V gave up 5 bases and J gave up 6 bases; unmatched junction bases: 9. This CDR3 spans 15 amino acids. The chain carries TRBV7-3 and TRBJ2-1; TRBD2 matches 8 bases. This receptor was obtained from a woman in her forties or fifties in good health. Some clones in this sample may be carry-over from other donors' samples. The sample comprised peripheral blood mononuclear cells. Here the CDR3 DNA reads TGTGCCAGCAGCCCGGGGGCGGGGGGTTCCAATGAGCAGTTCTTC. This gives the protein CASSPGAGGSNEQFF.